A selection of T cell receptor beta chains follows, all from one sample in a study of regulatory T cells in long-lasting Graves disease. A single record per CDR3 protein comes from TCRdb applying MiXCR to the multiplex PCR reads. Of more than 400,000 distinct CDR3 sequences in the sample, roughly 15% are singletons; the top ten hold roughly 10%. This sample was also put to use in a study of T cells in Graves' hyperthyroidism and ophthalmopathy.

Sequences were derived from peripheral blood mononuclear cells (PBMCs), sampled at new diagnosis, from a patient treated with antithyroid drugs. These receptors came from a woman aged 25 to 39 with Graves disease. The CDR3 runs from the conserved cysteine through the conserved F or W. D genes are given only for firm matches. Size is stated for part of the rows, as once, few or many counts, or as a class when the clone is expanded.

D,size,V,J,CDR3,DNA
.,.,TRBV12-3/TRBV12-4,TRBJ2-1,CASSERAEGEQFF,TGTGCCAGCAGTGAACGGGCGGAAGGTGAGCAGTTCTTC
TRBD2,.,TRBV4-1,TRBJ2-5,CASSLGTSLGETQYF,TGCGCCAGCAGCTTAGGGACTAGCTTGGGGGAGACCCAGTACTTC
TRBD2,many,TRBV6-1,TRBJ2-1,CASSRGMAGGVLYEQFF,TGTGCCAGCAGTAGGGGAATGGCGGGAGGGGTGTTGTATGAGCAGTTCTTC
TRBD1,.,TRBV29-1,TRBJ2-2,CSVGGEGGGTGELFF,TGCAGCGTTGGAGGGGAAGGGGGCGGCACCGGGGAGCTGTTTTTT
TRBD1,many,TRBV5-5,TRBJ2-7,CASSNKQGGHEQYF,TGTGCCAGCAGTAACAAACAGGGGGGCCACGAGCAGTACTTC
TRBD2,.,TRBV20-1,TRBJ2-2,CSAFGLAGTGELFF,TGCAGTGCGTTCGGGCTAGCGGGGACCGGGGAGCTGTTTTTT
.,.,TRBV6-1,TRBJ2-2,CASSGIRNGNTGELFF,TGTGCCAGCAGTGGTATACGTAACGGTAACACCGGGGAGCTGTTTTTT
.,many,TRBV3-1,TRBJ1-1,CASSRPRGYGTEAFF,TGTGCCAGCAGCCGCCCTCGGGGATATGGCACTGAAGCTTTCTTT
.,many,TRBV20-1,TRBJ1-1,CSAPARGDEAFF,TGCAGTGCCCCCGCCAGGGGAGATGAAGCTTTCTTT
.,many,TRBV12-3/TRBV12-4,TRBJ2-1,CASSPLQLHEQFF,TGTGCCAGCAGTCCCCTACAACTCCATGAGCAGTTCTTC
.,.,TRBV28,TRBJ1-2,CASSYRVFGGYTF,TGTGCCAGCAGTTACCGGGTCTTTGGGGGCTACACCTTC
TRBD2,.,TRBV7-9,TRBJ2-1,CASSSPSGRDGEQFF,TGTGCCAGCAGCTCCCCTAGCGGGAGGGACGGTGAGCAGTTCTTC
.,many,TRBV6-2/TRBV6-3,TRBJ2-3,CASSYQNTQYF,TGTGCCAGCAGTTACCAGAATACGCAGTATTTT
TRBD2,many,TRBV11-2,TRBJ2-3,CASSRLANTDTQYF,TGTGCCAGCAGCCGACTAGCGAACACAGATACGCAGTATTTT
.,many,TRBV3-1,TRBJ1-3,CASSQSFGNTIYF,TGTGCCAGCAGCCAAAGCTTCGGAAACACCATATATTTT
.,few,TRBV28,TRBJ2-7,CASSLFWYEQYF,TGTGCCAGCAGTTTGTTTTGGTACGAGCAGTACTTC
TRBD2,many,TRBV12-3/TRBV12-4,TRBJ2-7,CASSFSSGREIEYEQYF,TGTGCCAGCAGTTTCTCTAGCGGGAGGGAAATTGAATACGAGCAGTACTTC
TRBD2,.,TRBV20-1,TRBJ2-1,CSASLSGRVNEQFF,TGCAGTGCTAGCCTTAGCGGGAGGGTGAATGAGCAGTTCTTC
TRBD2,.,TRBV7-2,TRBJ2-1,CASSLASRLAGREVQFF,TGTGCCAGCAGCTTAGCCTCCCGGCTAGCGGGACGCGAGGTGCAGTTCTTC
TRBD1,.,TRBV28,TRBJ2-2,CASSLTGNGELFF,TGTGCCAGCAGTTTGACAGGGAACGGGGAGCTGTTTTTT
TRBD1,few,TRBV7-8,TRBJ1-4,CAGQGADEKLFF,TGTGCCGGACAGGGGGCGGATGAAAAACTGTTTTTT
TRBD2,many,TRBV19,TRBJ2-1,CASTIDSGRGNNEQFF,TGTGCCAGTACCATCGATAGCGGGAGGGGAAACAATGAGCAGTTCTTC
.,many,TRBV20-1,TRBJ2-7,CSAMSSRSYEQYF,TGCAGTGCTATGTCTAGTCGGTCCTACGAGCAGTACTTC
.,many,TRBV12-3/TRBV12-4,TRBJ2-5,CASSFNPGRQETQYF,TGTGCCAGCAGCTTCAATCCGGGGCGCCAAGAGACCCAGTACTTC
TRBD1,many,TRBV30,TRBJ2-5,CAWSPGQKETQYF,TGTGCCTGGAGCCCGGGACAGAAAGAGACCCAGTACTTC
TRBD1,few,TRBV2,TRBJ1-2,CASSPLRETGGYTF,TGTGCCAGCAGTCCTCTAAGGGAAACAGGGGGTTACACCTTC
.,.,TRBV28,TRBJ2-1,CASSLRPQFEQFF,TGTGCCAGCAGTTTACGGCCGCAGTTTGAGCAGTTCTTC